This TCR beta chain was identified during a study of T cell responses to AZD1222 COVID-19 vaccine. Assay: immunoSEQ multiplex PCR; the TCRdb copy retains only in-frame clones and omits some. The sample shows under 200,000 clones, approximately 94% of them seen only once. Looked up from germline, CDR1 is LNHNV and CDR2 is YYDKDF (reference sequence). This CDR3 has 18 amino acids. V dropped 0 bases and J dropped 1 base, with 15 bases sitting between them. The rearrangement uses TRBV15 and TRBJ2-2; no firm D call. The TCR sequence derives from an adult in good health. The specimen comprised peripheral blood, sampled on day 0 of AZD1222 vaccination. The CDR3 spells CATSRDGSANRNTGELFF. The CDR3 DNA is TGTGCCACCAGCAGAGATGGATCTGCGAATCGGAACACCGGGGAGCTGTTTTTT. Complete variable domain (other parts from reference TRBV15 and TRBJ2-2): DAMVIQNPRYQVTQFGKPVTLSCSQTLNHNVMYWYQQKSSQAPKLLFHYYDKDFNNEADTPDNFQSRRPNTSFCFLDIRSPGLGDTAMYLCATSRDGSANRNTGELFFGEGSRLTVL.